The 10 T cell receptor beta chains presented below share a single source sample, sequenced in a study of T cells in localized non-small cell lung cancer. The assay was immunoSEQ multiplex PCR, and TCRdb's table has in-frame clones only and misses some. This table holds more than 15,000 clones, around 84% found once. This material consisted of peripheral blood, taken before any cancer treatment. The receptors stem from a male donor older than 55 with stage I lung adenocarcinoma.

The chain employs TRBV27 and TRBJ2-3, with D perhaps TRBD2 (7 bases). The germline V gene has CDR1 MNHEY and CDR2 SMNVEV (reference sequence). Trimming took 7 bases from V and 0 from J, leaving 20 bases between them. This CDR3 contains 17 residues. The CDR3 region is CASTEGGLMGSTDTQYF. As DNA, the CDR3 is TGTGCCAGCACTGAGGGGGGGTTGATGGGTAGCACAGATACGCAGTATTTT.

This clone appeared a single time. The chain is built from TRBV29-1 and TRBJ1-2; a weak D match, TRBD1 (5 bases). This CDR3 spans 13 amino acids. V lost 7 bases and J lost 2, with 14 bases in between. The V gene's germline CDR1 is SQVTM and CDR2 ANQGSEA. Written as DNA, the CDR3 is TGCAGCGCACGAACCAGGGTGAACTATGGCTACACCTTC. It codes for CSARTRVNYGYTF.

The chain couples TRBV7-9 to TRBJ1-1; D gene uncertain. V was shortened by 5 bases and J by 3 bases, with 7 bases between the two germline ends. The CDR3 totals 12 residues. Germline CDR1 and CDR2: SEHNR and FQNEAQ (reference sequence). This CDR3 is CASSGQDTEAFF. DNA of the CDR3: TGTGCCAGCAGCGGCCAGGACACTGAAGCTTTCTTT.

This clone was recorded only once. The genes are TRBV19 and TRBJ1-2, with 7 nucleotides matching TRBD1. V lost 9 bases to trimming and J lost 3 bases; unmatched junction nucleotides: 10. Germline CDR1 LNHDA, CDR2 SQIVND (reference sequence). The CDR3 has 14 residues. The CDR3 spells CASGQVGVDYGYTF. The CDR3 region has the DNA TGTGCCAGCGGACAGGTGGGGGTTGACTATGGCTACACCTTC.

J is TRBJ2-7 and V is TRBV14; D call uncertain. The V end was cut by 1 base, the J end by 12 bases, with 19 bases between. CDR3 length equals 14 residues. CDR1 and CDR2 (germline): SGHDN, FVKESK. CDR3 loop: CASSQGGANDVPYF. The CDR3 DNA reads as TGTGCCAGCAGCCAAGGAGGAGCGAACGACGTGCCGTACTTC.

The chain uses TRBV19 and TRBJ1-5; D gene unclear. This CDR3 comprises 13 residues. Germline V CDR1 and CDR2: LNHDA, SQIVND (reference sequence). Trimming shortened V by 3 bases and J by 4 bases, and 7 bases separated the two germline ends. The CDR3 region is CASSIAANQPQHF. The DNA for the CDR3 is TGTGCCAGTAGTATTGCAGCTAATCAGCCCCAGCATTTT.

This clone is medium-sized (0.01 to 0.1%) in the sample. This chain connects TRBV27 to TRBJ2-3, with D unclear. The germline gives CDR1 MNHEY, CDR2 SMNVEV (reference sequence). V gave up 6 bases and J gave up 2 bases, with 12 bases separating them. The CDR3 is 14 amino acids. The CDR3 protein is CASSLSAPTDTQYF. For the CDR3, the DNA is TGTGCCAGCAGCTTAAGTGCCCCCACAGATACGCAGTATTTT.

The genes are TRBV5-6 and TRBJ2-7; tentative D call: TRBD1 (5 bases). CDR3 size: 16 residues. V was trimmed by 2 bases and J by 2 bases, leaving 17 bases between them. Germline lookup yields CDR1 SGHDT and CDR2 YYEEEE. This chain's CDR3 is CASSFWYSRGPYEQYF. The CDR3 coding sequence is TGTGCCAGCAGCTTTTGGTACTCAAGGGGCCCCTACGAGCAGTACTTC.

Concerning this clone itself: A junction end diverges from the germline sequence, so it may reflect a read error. The V and J genes are TRBV28 and TRBJ1-1, with D tentatively TRBD1 (5 bases). The CDR3 is made up of 13 amino acids. Germline CDR1 reads MDHEN; CDR2 reads SYDVKM. CDR3 in DNA: TGTGCCAGCACCATCCCAGGGAACATTGAAGCTTTCTTT. This sequence encodes CASTIPGNIEAFF. Using reference TRBV28 and TRBJ1-1 for the parts outside the CDR3, the full variable domain is DVKVTQSSRYLVKRTGEKVFLECVQDMDHENMFWYRQDPGLGLRLIYFSYDVKMKEKGDIPEGYSVSREKKERFSLILESASTNQTSMYLCASTIPGNIEAFFGQGTRLTVV.

This clone was detected a few times. The chain joins TRBV19 to TRBJ1-1; no firm D call. This CDR3 comprises 14 residues. In germline, CDR1 is LNHDA, CDR2 SQIVND (reference sequence). The germline V and J ends were trimmed by 4 bases and 1 base, with 10 bases remaining between them. CDR3 loop: CASSTGPRNTEAFF. DNA of the CDR3: TGTGCCAGTAGTACCGGACCGCGGAACACTGAAGCTTTCTTT.